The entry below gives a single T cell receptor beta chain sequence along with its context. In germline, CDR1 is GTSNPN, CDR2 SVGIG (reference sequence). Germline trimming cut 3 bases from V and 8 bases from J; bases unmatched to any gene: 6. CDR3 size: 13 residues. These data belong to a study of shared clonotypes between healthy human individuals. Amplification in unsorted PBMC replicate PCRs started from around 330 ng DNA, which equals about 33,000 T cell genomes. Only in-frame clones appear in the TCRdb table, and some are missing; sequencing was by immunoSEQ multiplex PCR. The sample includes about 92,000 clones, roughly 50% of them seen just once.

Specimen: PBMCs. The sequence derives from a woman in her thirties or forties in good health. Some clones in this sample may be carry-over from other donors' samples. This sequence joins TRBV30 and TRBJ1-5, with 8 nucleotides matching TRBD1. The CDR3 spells CAWRAGGREPQHF. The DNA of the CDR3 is TGTGCCTGGAGGGCAGGGGGCAGGGAGCCCCAGCATTTT. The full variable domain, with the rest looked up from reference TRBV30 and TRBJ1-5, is SQTIHQWPATLVQPVGSPLSLECTVEGTSNPNLYWYRQAAGRGLQLLFYSVGIGQISSEVPQNLSASRPQDRQFILSSKKLLLSDSGFYLCAWRAGGREPQHFGDGTRLSIL.